The 2 T cell receptor beta chains below all came from one sample that was sequenced in a study of cytomegalovirus exposure and HLA in healthy donors. PCR primers comprised 60 Vbeta and 13 Jbeta primers. Measured with immunoSEQ multiplex PCR; TCRdb has only the in-frame clones, and not every one. Of some 120,000 clones listed, 70% are singletons. Sequenced material: PBMCs. These receptors all come from a man under 40 in good health and CMV-seropositive.

Within the sample, this clone is medium-sized. This sequence joins TRBV5-4 and TRBJ1-5; no firm D call. The V gene lost 0 bases and the J gene lost 4 bases, with 11 bases spanning the gap. From germline, CDR1 is SGHNT and CDR2 YYREEE (reference sequence). CDR3 length equals 15 residues. CDR3 amino acids: CASSLGAGPNQPQHF. The CDR3 DNA reads as TGTGCCAGCAGCTTGGGCGCAGGTCCTAATCAGCCCCAGCATTTT.

V and J are TRBV7-2 and TRBJ1-5; TRBD1 might be the D (5 bases). Trimming took 2 bases from V and 0 from J, leaving 20 bases between them. This CDR3 is 19 amino acids long. Germline values: CDR1 SGHTA, CDR2 FQGNSA. CDR3 in DNA: TGTGCCAGCAGCTTATCGGCCGGGACTAAGGTTGCTAGCAATCAGCCCCAGCATTTT. Translated: CASSLSAGTKVASNQPQHF.